Listed below are T cell receptor beta chains from one sample, sequenced in a study of CD8+ T cells in alopecia areata. The repertoire was sequenced with immunoSEQ multiplex PCR; TCRdb's copy has only in-frame clones and lacks some. The profile covers around 80,000 clones, with roughly 50% appearing a single time and approximately 5.7% taken by the ten largest. The material sequenced was NKG2D-high CD8+ T cells sorted from blood. The receptors derive from a human donor with alopecia areata. CDR3s include the opening cysteine and the closing phenylalanine or tryptophan. A D gene is named only where the DNA matches it firmly. Size tells how often a clone was seen (once, few, many) or the class of an expanded clone, and some rows leave it out.

size	V	D	J	DNA	CDR3
once	TRBV2	-	TRBJ2-7	TGTGCCAGCAGGGACGCCTTCCCCGAGCAGTACTTC	CASRDAFPEQYF
-	TRBV6-5	-	TRBJ1-1	TGTGCCAGCAGTTACGAGGGGTTTGAAGCTTTCTTT	CASSYEGFEAFF
-	TRBV27	-	TRBJ2-7	TGTGCCAGCAGTTTACGGGGGGCTGACACCTACGAGCAGTACTTC	CASSLRGADTYEQYF
-	TRBV6-6	TRBD2	TRBJ2-7	TGTGCCAGCAGTACCTCCGGGACTAGTATGTACGAGCAGTACTTC	CASSTSGTSMYEQYF
-	TRBV4-1	TRBD1	TRBJ2-5	TGCGCCAGCAGCCAGACGACAGGGTACCAAGAGACCCAGTACTTC	CASSQTTGYQETQYF
few	TRBV28	-	TRBJ1-5	TGTGCCAGCAGTTTAGCATTGGCAGTGGGCGTTCAGCCCCAGCATTTT	CASSLALAVGVQPQHF
-	TRBV29-1	-	TRBJ1-2	TGCAGCGTCGGCAGGGATGACTATGGCTACACCTTC	CSVGRDDYGYTF
few	TRBV2	-	TRBJ2-5	TGTGCCAGCAGGGGTACAGGGTCCCAAGAGACCCAGTACTTC	CASRGTGSQETQYF
-	TRBV30	TRBD1	TRBJ2-7	TGTGCCTGGAGTCCTGGGACAGGCCAAAGTGACGAGCAGTACTTC	CAWSPGTGQSDEQYF
-	TRBV6-5	-	TRBJ2-7	TGTGCCAGCACCTTAGCCGGGGGCTACCACGAGCAGTACTTC	CASTLAGGYHEQYF
few	TRBV7-9	-	TRBJ2-2	TGTGCCAGCAGCTTAGACGCAGGACCGAACACCGGGGAGCTGTTTTTT	CASSLDAGPNTGELFF
few	TRBV29-1	TRBD2	TRBJ2-3	TGCAGCGTTGAACCTAGCGGGACAGATACGCAGTATTTT	CSVEPSGTDTQYF
few	TRBV28	-	TRBJ2-5	TGTGCCAGCAGTTTGGGAGAATCGCAAGAGACCCAGTACTTC	CASSLGESQETQYF
once	TRBV30	-	TRBJ2-1	TGTGCCTGGAGATGGGGCCATGAGCAGTTCTTC	CAWRWGHEQFF
-	TRBV30	-	TRBJ2-3	TGTGCCTGGGGGACCCCTGACAGCACAGATACGCAGTATTTT	CAWGTPDSTDTQYF
-	TRBV30	-	TRBJ1-5	TGTGCCTGGAGTATGAGGGGTAATCAGCCCCAGCATTTT	CAWSMRGNQPQHF
-	TRBV5-6	TRBD1	TRBJ2-7	TGTGCCAGCAGACTTGGGACAGGGGGCTACGAGCAGTACTTC	CASRLGTGGYEQYF
-	TRBV4-1	-	TRBJ2-1	TGCGCCAGCAGCCAAGGCAACGAGCAGTTCTTC	CASSQGNEQFF
-	TRBV27	-	TRBJ2-7	TGTGCCAGCCGGGCCCTGCGGGGTGTCTACGAGCAGTACTTC	CASRALRGVYEQYF
few	TRBV28	TRBD2	TRBJ2-1	TGTGCCAGCAGCCAACTAGCGGGAGGGCGCAATGAGCAGTTCTTC	CASSQLAGGRNEQFF
-	TRBV5-4	-	TRBJ2-3	TGTGCCAGCAGCCTTGGAGATACGCAGTATTTT	CASSLGDTQYF
-	TRBV4-1	-	TRBJ1-1	TGCGCCAGCAGCCAAGGGAGGGGTTCCAGGACTGAAGCTTTCTTT	CASSQGRGSRTEAFF
-	TRBV5-6	-	TRBJ1-4	TGTGCCAGCAGCTTGGGTGAAAAACTGTTTTTT	CASSLGEKLFF
-	TRBV14	TRBD2	TRBJ2-5	TGTGCCAGCAGCCCACTAGCGGCGATACAAGAGACCCAGTACTTC	CASSPLAAIQETQYF
-	TRBV2	TRBD1	TRBJ2-3	TGTGCCAGCAGTTGGACAGGGATTAAAGATACGCAGTATTTT	CASSWTGIKDTQYF
-	TRBV28	-	TRBJ2-1	TGTGCCAGCAGTTTGATAGGGGGCTCCTACAATGAGCAGTTCTTC	CASSLIGGSYNEQFF
few	TRBV5-1	-	TRBJ2-5	TGCGCCAGCAGCCGACGAGAGACCCAGTACTTC	CASSRRETQYF
-	TRBV29-1	-	TRBJ2-7	TGCAGCGTTGAAGTCAGGCCCTACGAGCAGTACTTC	CSVEVRPYEQYF
-	TRBV28	-	TRBJ2-3	TGTGCCAGCAGTGTTGAACAGGGCACAGATACGCAGTATTTT	CASSVEQGTDTQYF
-	TRBV10-2	TRBD1	TRBJ2-7	TGCGCCAGCAGTGATATCGGGACAGGGGATGGGCAGTACTTC	CASSDIGTGDGQYF
-	TRBV18	-	TRBJ2-5	TGTGCCAGCTCACCAGTTCCGGACAATCAAGAGACCCAGTACTTC	CASSPVPDNQETQYF
-	TRBV10-3	-	TRBJ2-5	TGTGCCATCAGTGAGTCGAAGCACTTCGGGGAGACCCAGTACTTC	CAISESKHFGETQYF
-	TRBV15	-	TRBJ2-1	TGTGCCACCAGCAAGGACGGGGGCCCCTACAATGAGCAGTTCTTC	CATSKDGGPYNEQFF
-	TRBV15	-	TRBJ2-1	TGTGCCACCAGCAGAGAGACCGGGACACCCATCTACAATGAGCAGTTCTTC	CATSRETGTPIYNEQFF
-	TRBV2	TRBD1	TRBJ2-7	TGTGCCAGCGGACAGGGTCGACACGAGCAGTACTTC	CASGQGRHEQYF
-	TRBV27	-	TRBJ2-1	TGTGCCAGCCGGGACTACAATGAGCAGTTCTTC	CASRDYNEQFF
few	TRBV19	-	TRBJ2-7	TGTGCCAGTAGTATTCCGGGTTTGGACGAGCAGTACTTC	CASSIPGLDEQYF
few	TRBV29-1	-	TRBJ1-1	TGCAGCGCCTTAGGGGGGACTGAAGCTTTCTTT	CSALGGTEAFF
-	TRBV29-1	-	TRBJ1-1	TGCAGCGTGGGTGGGGGGACCCCCTATGAAGCTTTCTTT	CSVGGGTPYEAFF
-	TRBV2	-	TRBJ2-7	TGTGCCAGCAGGGACCTTCGGACCTACGAGCAGTACTTC	CASRDLRTYEQYF
-	TRBV2	-	TRBJ2-7	TGTGCCAGCGGAGGGACAGAGCAGTACTTC	CASGGTEQYF
-	TRBV5-4	-	TRBJ2-2	TGTGCCAGCAGCTTGCTCCTGACCGGGGAGCTGTTTTTT	CASSLLLTGELFF
-	TRBV5-6	-	TRBJ2-7	TGTGCCAGCAGCTTACCGATCAGCTACGAGCAGTACTTC	CASSLPISYEQYF
-	TRBV5-1	-	TRBJ2-7	TGCGCCAGCAGTTGGGAACGGATCTACGAGCAGTACTTC	CASSWERIYEQYF
few	TRBV7-2	-	TRBJ2-7	TGTGCCAGCAGCTCACGACTAAGTTCCCCCTACGAGCAGTACTTC	CASSSRLSSPYEQYF
-	TRBV27	-	TRBJ2-1	TGTGCCAGCAGTAAACTGGAGCCCACTACCTACAATGAGCAGTTCTTC	CASSKLEPTTYNEQFF
-	TRBV29-1	TRBD1	TRBJ2-5	TGCAGCCGCGGTGGTACAGGGGTCGCGAGGACCCAGTACTTC	CSRGGTGVARTQYF
few	TRBV30	-	TRBJ2-7	TGTGCCTGGAGCAGTAACTCCTACGAGCAGTACTTC	CAWSSNSYEQYF
few	TRBV29-1	-	TRBJ2-5	TGCAGCGTTGAGAAGGAGACCCAGTACTTC	CSVEKETQYF
-	TRBV29-1	TRBD1	TRBJ1-2	TGCAGCGTTGACCTTCAGGGGGCGGGGGGCTACACCTTC	CSVDLQGAGGYTF
-	TRBV5-1	TRBD2	TRBJ2-3	TGCGCCAGCAGCTTCTCCCTCGGGACTAGCATTGTGACAGATACGCAGTATTTT	CASSFSLGTSIVTDTQYF
-	TRBV27	TRBD1	TRBJ1-5	TGTGCCAGCAGTATGGGACAGGGATTGGTTCAGCCCCAGCATTTT	CASSMGQGLVQPQHF
few	TRBV27	-	TRBJ2-2	TGTGCCAGCAGTTTACTAGCTCACACCGGGGAGCTGTTTTTT	CASSLLAHTGELFF
-	TRBV30	TRBD1	TRBJ1-5	TGTGCCTGGAGTGCCGGACAGGGAGTGGGCAATCAGCCCCAGCATTTT	CAWSAGQGVGNQPQHF
-	TRBV29-1	-	TRBJ1-1	TGCAGCGTTGAAGAGGTCAGGGGCACTGAAGCTTTCTTT	CSVEEVRGTEAFF
few	TRBV27	TRBD1	TRBJ2-7	TGTGCCAGCAGTTTGACCGGGACAGCAGTCTACGAGCAGTACTTC	CASSLTGTAVYEQYF
few	TRBV29-1	-	TRBJ2-3	TGCAGCGGAGGCCGGGAAGATACGCAGTATTTT	CSGGREDTQYF
-	TRBV5-1	-	TRBJ2-5	TGCGCCAGCAGCTTGGACCCCCCCGGCGGGGTCGAGGAGACCCAGTACTTC	CASSLDPPGGVEETQYF
-	TRBV9	-	TRBJ2-5	TGTGCCAGCAGCGTAGATGGGTTAGGAGAGACCCAGTACTTC	CASSVDGLGETQYF